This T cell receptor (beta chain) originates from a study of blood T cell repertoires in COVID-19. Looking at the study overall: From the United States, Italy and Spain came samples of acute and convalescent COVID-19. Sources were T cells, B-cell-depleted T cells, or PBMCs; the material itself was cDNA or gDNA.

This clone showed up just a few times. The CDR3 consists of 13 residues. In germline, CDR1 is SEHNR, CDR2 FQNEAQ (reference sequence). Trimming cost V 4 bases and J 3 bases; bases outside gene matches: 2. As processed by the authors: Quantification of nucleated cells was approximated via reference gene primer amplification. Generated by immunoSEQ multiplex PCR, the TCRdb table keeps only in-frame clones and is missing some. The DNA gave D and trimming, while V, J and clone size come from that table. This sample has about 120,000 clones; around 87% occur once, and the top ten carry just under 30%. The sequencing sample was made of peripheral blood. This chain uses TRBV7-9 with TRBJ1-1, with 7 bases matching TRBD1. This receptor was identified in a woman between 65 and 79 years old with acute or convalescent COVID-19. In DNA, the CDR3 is TGTGCCAGCAGCTCACAGGGGCACACTGAAGCTTTCTTT. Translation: CASSSQGHTEAFF. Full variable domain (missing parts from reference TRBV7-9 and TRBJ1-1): DTGVSQNPRHKITKRGQNVTFRCDPISEHNRLYWYRQTLGQGPEFLTYFQNEAQLEKSRLLSDRFSAERPKGSFSTLEIQRTEQGDSAMYLCASSSQGHTEAFFGQGTRLTVV.